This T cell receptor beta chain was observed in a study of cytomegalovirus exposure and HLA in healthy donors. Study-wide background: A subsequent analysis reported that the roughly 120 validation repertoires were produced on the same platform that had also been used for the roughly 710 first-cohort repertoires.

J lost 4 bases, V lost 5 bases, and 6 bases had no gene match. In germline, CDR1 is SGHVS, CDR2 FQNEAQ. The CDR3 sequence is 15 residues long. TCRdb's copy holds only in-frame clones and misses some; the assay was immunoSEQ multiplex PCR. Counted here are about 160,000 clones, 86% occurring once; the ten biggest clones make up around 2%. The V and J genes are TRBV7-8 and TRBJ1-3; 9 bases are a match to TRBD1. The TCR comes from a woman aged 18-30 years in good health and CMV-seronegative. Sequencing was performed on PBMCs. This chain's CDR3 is CASSPGTGYGNTIYF. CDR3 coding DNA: TGTGCCAGCAGCCCCGGGACAGGGTACGGAAACACCATATATTTT.